These 3 T cell receptor beta chains share one sample of origin, sequenced in a study of OX40 agonist ivuxolimab in advanced cancers. The library was prepared using the immunoSEQ multiplex PCR assay. Sourced from immuneACCESS, this table was stored by TCRdb with only in-frame sequences that have V and J called. A share of the clones is absent; for the studies checked, an unresolved V gene accounts for under half, and the remainder has no known explanation. This sample is represented by some 80,000 clones; about 85% of them were singletons. The ten largest account for 0.55% to 0.7% of the sample. Sequenced material: CD4+ or CD8+ T cells sorted from blood, taken in a trial of the OX40 agonist ivuxolimab. Source of these receptors: an adult with an advanced solid tumor such as melanoma, head and neck, liver or kidney cancer.

V gene TRBV7-9 combines with J gene TRBJ1-2; 8 nucleotides match TRBD1. Germline V gene data show CDR1 as SEHNR and CDR2 as FQNEAQ (reference sequence). V was pared by 5 bases and J by 4 bases, with 12 bases of the junction left unmatched. The CDR3 is made up of 16 amino acids. This chain's CDR3 is CASSDRISDRGYGYTF. In DNA form, the CDR3 reads TGTGCCAGCAGCGATCGCATTAGTGACAGGGGCTATGGCTACACCTTC. Variable domain in full (rest from reference TRBV7-9 and TRBJ1-2): DTGVSQNPRHKITKRGQNVTFRCDPISEHNRLYWYRQTLGQGPEFLTYFQNEAQLEKSRLLSDRFSAERPKGSFSTLEIQRTEQGDSAMYLCASSDRISDRGYGYTFGSGTRLTVV.

This clone was detected once. V usage is TRBV2 and J usage is TRBJ2-5, with 8 bases lining up with TRBD2. The germline V gene has CDR1 SNHLY and CDR2 FYNNEI. This CDR3 is 13 amino acids long. The trim removed 10 bases at V and 3 bases at J, leaving 7 bases unmatched. The CDR3 loop reads CATTPGLEETQYF. CDR3 sequence (DNA): TGTGCCACCACTCCGGGACTAGAAGAGACCCAGTACTTC.

CDR3 nucleotide sequence: TGCAGCATCCGGACAGGGGTGAATTCACCCCTCCACTTT. Translation gives CSIRTGVNSPLHF. The rearrangement joins TRBV29-1 to TRBJ1-6; 9 nucleotides align to TRBD1. Germline V CDR1 and CDR2: SQVTM, ANQGSEA. V lost 8 bases and J lost 7; bases outside the gene matches: 6. This CDR3 comprises 13 residues.